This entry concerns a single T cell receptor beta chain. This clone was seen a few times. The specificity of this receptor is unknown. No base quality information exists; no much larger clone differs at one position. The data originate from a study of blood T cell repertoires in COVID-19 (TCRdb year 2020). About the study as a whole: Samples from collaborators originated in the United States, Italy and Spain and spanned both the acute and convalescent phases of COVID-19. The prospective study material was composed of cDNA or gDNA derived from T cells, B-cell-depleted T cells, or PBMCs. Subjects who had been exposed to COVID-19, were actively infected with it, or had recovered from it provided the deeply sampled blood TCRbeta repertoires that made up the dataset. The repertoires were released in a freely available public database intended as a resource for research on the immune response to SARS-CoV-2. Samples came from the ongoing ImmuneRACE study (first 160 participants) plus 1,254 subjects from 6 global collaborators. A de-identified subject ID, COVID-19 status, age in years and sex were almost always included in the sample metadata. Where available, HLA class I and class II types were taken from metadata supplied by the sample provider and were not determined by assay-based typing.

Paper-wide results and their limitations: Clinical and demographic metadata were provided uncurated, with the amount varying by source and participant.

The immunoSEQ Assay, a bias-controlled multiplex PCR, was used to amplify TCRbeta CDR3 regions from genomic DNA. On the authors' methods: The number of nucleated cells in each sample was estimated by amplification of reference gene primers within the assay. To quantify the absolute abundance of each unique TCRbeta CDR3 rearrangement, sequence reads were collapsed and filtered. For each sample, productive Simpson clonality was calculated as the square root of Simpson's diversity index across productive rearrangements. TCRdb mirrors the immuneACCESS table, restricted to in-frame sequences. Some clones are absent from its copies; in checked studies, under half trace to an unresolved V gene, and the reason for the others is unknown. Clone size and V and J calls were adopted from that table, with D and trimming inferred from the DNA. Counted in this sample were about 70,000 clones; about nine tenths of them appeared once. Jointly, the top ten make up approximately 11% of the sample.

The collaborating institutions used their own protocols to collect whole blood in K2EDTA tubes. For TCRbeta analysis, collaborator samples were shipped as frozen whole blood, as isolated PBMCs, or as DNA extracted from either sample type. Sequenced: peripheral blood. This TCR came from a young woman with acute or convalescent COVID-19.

This receptor has the CDR3 CAKTSGIGDEQYF. The DNA sequence is as follows: TGTGCCAAAACCTCAGGGATAGGCGACGAGCAGTACTTC. The sequence links TRBV2 to TRBJ2-7; 5 matching bases give a weak D call of TRBD1. Including cysteine and phenylalanine, the CDR3 has 13 amino acids. Kept here is only the CDR3 DNA, which spans 39 bases and is read in frame from base 1. The germline V gene encodes CDR1 SNHLY and CDR2 FYNNEI. V is pared back by 10 bases and J by 5 bases, with 18 bases lying between the germline termini.